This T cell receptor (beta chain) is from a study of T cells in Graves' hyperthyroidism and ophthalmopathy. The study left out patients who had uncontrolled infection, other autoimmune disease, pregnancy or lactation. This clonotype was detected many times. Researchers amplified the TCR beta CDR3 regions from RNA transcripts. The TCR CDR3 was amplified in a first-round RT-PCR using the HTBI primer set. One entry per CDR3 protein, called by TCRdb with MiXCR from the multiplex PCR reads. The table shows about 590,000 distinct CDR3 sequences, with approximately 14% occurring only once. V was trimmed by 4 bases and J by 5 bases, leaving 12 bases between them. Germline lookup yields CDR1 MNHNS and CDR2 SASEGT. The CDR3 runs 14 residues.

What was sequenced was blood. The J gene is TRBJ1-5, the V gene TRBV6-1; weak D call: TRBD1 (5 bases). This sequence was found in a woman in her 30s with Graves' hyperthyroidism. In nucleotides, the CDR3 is TGTGCCAGCAGTGTAGGGCAGGGTCATCAGCCCCAGCATTTT. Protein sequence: CASSVGQGHQPQHF.